Presented here are 26 T cell receptor beta chains from one specimen sequenced in a study of human T cells and chemical hapten exposure. Time point indicated: patch test 1, 2 weeks after DPC sensitization. Treatment of the sample: therapeutic diphenylcyclopropenone sensitization with weekly scalp DPC. TCRdb reprocessed the RACE reads via MiXCR and lists one record per CDR3 protein. Of tens of thousands of distinct CDR3 sequences listed, about 6.8% are singletons. This sample comprised whole blood, obtained in connection with sensitization to the hapten diphenylcyclopropenone (DPC). All receptors derive from a woman aged 25-40 years with alopecia areata. Some clones in this sample may be carry-over from other donors' samples.

A word on this clonotype: This could be a read error, since a much larger clone is one nucleotide away. This chain's CDR3 is CARSYAENTEAFF. The DNA for the CDR3 is TGTGCCAGAAGTTACGCTGAGAACACTGAAGCTTTCTTT. This chain uses TRBV6-6 with TRBJ1-1; no clear D. The CDR3 covers 13 residues. Germline V gene lookup returns CDR1 MNHNY and CDR2 SVGAGI (reference sequence).

This clonotype has a handful of counts. The CDR3 DNA follows: TGTGCCAGCAGCCGCACCCTCGGAAGCTCCTATAATTCACCCCTCCACTTT. Translating it yields CASSRTLGSSYNSPLHF. The V call is TRBV7-2, the J call TRBJ1-6, with D hard to call. This CDR3 has 17 residues. The V end lost 5 bases, the J end lost 0 bases, and 14 bases lay between the germline ends. CDR1 SGHTA and CDR2 FQGNSA come from the germline V gene. The entire variable domain, with the rest obtained from reference TRBV7-2 and TRBJ1-6, is as follows: GAGVSQSPSNKVTEKGKDVELRCDPISGHTALYWYRQSLGQGLEFLIYFQGNSAPDKSGLPSDRFSAERTGGSVSTLTIQRTQQEDSAVYLCASSRTLGSSYNSPLHFGNGTRLTVT.

This clonotype appeared a few times. V gene TRBV19 combines with J gene TRBJ1-5; TRBD1 agrees at 7 bases. This CDR3 has 15 residues. V trimming: 10 bases; J trimming: 5 bases; junction bases outside the gene matches: 14. CDR1 LNHDA and CDR2 SQIVND come from the germline V gene (reference sequence). The CDR3 here is CATTRTGQVHQPQHF. CDR3 coding DNA: TGTGCCACCACACGGACCGGACAGGTTCATCAGCCCCAGCATTTT. Looking up the rest from reference TRBV19 and TRBJ1-5 gives the full variable domain: DGGITQSPKYLFRKEGQNVTLSCEQNLNHDAMYWYRQDPGQGLRLIYYSQIVNDFQKGDIAEGYSVSREKKESFPLTVTSAQKNPTAFYLCATTRTGQVHQPQHFGDGTRLSIL.

This clonotype showed up just a few times. V gene TRBV5-1 combines with J gene TRBJ2-6; possibly TRBD1 for D (5 bases). The V and J ends lost 0 bases and 0 bases respectively, with 10 bases between them. This CDR3 is 17 amino acids long. In germline, CDR1 is SGHRS, CDR2 YFSETQ. Here the CDR3 reads CASSLDRRNSGANVLTF. DNA of the CDR3: TGCGCCAGCAGCTTGGACAGGCGAAACTCTGGGGCCAACGTCCTGACTTTC.

V gene TRBV10-3 combines with J gene TRBJ1-1; possible D gene TRBD1, 6 bases. The germline gives CDR1 ENHRY, CDR2 SYGVKD. The CDR3 covers 13 residues. Trimming pared 6 bases from V and 3 bases from J, leaving 11 bases between. CDR3 residues: CAIRPGQYTEAFF. The CDR3 nucleotides are TGTGCCATCAGACCAGGACAGTACACTGAAGCTTTCTTT.

This clonotype was seen repeatedly, ten times or more. The chain links TRBV7-9 to TRBJ2-1; D tentatively fits TRBD1 or TRBD2 (5 bases each). Trimming shortened V by 6 bases and J by 7 bases, and 16 bases separated the two germline ends. Looked up from germline, CDR1 is SEHNR and CDR2 is FQNEAQ (reference sequence). The CDR3 sequence is 14 residues long. The CDR3 bases are TGTGCCAGCAGGGGGCAGGGAGTGAGGAATGAGCAGTTCTTC. It specifies CASRGQGVRNEQFF.

This chain joins TRBV19 and TRBJ2-7; D not resolved. CDR3 length: 14 residues. Germline CDR1 and CDR2: LNHDA and SQIVND (reference sequence). Trimming cost V 10 bases and J 4 bases, with 20 bases left between them. The DNA of the CDR3 is TGTGCCACCTCCCCGGACCCCTACGTTTACGAGCAGTACTTC. The encoded protein is CATSPDPYVYEQYF. Supplemented by reference TRBV19 and TRBJ2-7, the full variable domain reads DGGITQSPKYLFRKEGQNVTLSCEQNLNHDAMYWYRQDPGQGLRLIYYSQIVNDFQKGDIAEGYSVSREKKESFPLTVTSAQKNPTAFYLCATSPDPYVYEQYFGPGTRLTVT.

The chain is built from TRBV14 and TRBJ2-1, with 10 bases fitting TRBD2. V was pared by 4 bases and J by 6 bases, with 6 bases of the junction left unmatched. This CDR3 contains 15 residues. Germline V lookup: CDR1 SGHDN, CDR2 FVKESK. This chain's CDR3 is CASSRETSGRNEQFF. DNA for the CDR3: TGTGCCAGCAGCCGTGAGACTAGCGGGCGCAATGAGCAGTTCTTC.

This clonotype was counted ten times or more. V is TRBV3-1 and J is TRBJ2-3, with D uncertain. Trimming pared 4 bases from V and 1 base from J, leaving 12 bases between. The CDR3 contains 15 residues. The germline gives CDR1 LGHDT, CDR2 YNNKEL (reference sequence). The CDR3 reads CASSPPGTRTDTQYF. DNA for the CDR3: TGTGCCAGCAGCCCGCCGGGCACCCGCACAGATACGCAGTATTTT.

This clonotype has more than one count but fewer than ten. V usage is TRBV18 and J usage is TRBJ1-1; D remains unclear. CDR3 length equals 13 residues. Germline V gives CDR1 KGHSH, CDR2 LQKENI. V lost 2 bases to trimming and J lost 0 bases, with 4 bases between them. The chain's CDR3 is CASSPGMNTEAFF. For the CDR3, the DNA is TGTGCCAGCTCACCAGGGATGAACACTGAAGCTTTCTTT.

This clonotype was observed at least ten times. The chain couples TRBV18 to TRBJ1-5, with D uncertain. This CDR3 is built from 16 residues. Trimming left V 5 bases short and J 1 base short, with 15 bases between. Germline CDR1 and CDR2: KGHSH and LQKENI. The CDR3 region has the DNA TGTGCCAGCTCAACTCTGGGTAGTAACAGCAATCAGCCCCAGCATTTT. This translates into CASSTLGSNSNQPQHF.

This clonotype was counted many times. The chain links TRBV2 to TRBJ1-2; D is unresolved. With 6 bases removed from V and 0 bases from J, the gap between germline ends came to 8 bases. CDR3 length: 13 amino acids. Per germline, CDR1 SNHLY and CDR2 FYNNEI. The CDR3 reads CASSESPNYGYTF. CDR3 DNA: TGTGCCAGCAGCGAATCCCCTAACTATGGCTACACCTTC. Using reference TRBV2 and TRBJ1-2 for the parts outside the CDR3, the full variable domain is EPEVTQTPSHQVTQMGQEVILRCVPISNHLYFYWYRQILGQKVEFLVSFYNNEISEKSEIFDDQFSVERPDGSNFTLKIRSTKLEDSAMYFCASSESPNYGYTFGSGTRLTVV.

This clonotype was counted ten times or more. The CDR3 DNA reads TGTGCCAGCAGTTTTGAAGCGGGGTGGAACATTCAGTACTTC. It yields the protein CASSFEAGWNIQYF. The chain joins TRBV12-3 or TRBV12-4 to TRBJ2-4; 7 nucleotides agree with TRBD2. The V and J ends lost 3 bases and 7 bases, in that order; junction bases with no gene match: 6. CDR3 length: 14 residues.

This clonotype was found many times. The chain employs TRBV10-3 and TRBJ1-5; D gene ambiguous. From germline, CDR1 is ENHRY and CDR2 SYGVKD. This CDR3 contains 16 residues. V lost 0 bases and J 0 bases, leaving 9 bases between the germline ends. In nucleotides, the CDR3 is TGTGCCATCAGTGAGTCCGGGGATTATAGCAATCAGCCCCAGCATTTT. This translates into CAISESGDYSNQPQHF.

This clonotype has more than one count but fewer than ten. The J gene is TRBJ1-2, the V gene TRBV29-1; 7 positions match TRBD1. The V gene's germline CDR1 is SQVTM and CDR2 ANQGSEA. This CDR3 has 18 amino acids. The CDR3 protein is CISEPGGFGRSSSYGYTF. In DNA, the CDR3 is TGCATCTCCGAACCAGGGGGGTTTGGCCGAAGTTCCTCATATGGCTACACCTTC.

The rearrangement joins TRBV6-5 to TRBJ1-2; TRBD1 is a possible D gene (5 bases). The CDR3 is 15 residues long. Looked up from germline, CDR1 is MNHEY and CDR2 is SVGAGI. Trimming stripped 0 bases from V and 6 bases from J, with 14 bases between. The CDR3 region is CASSYSPGRKNGYTF. For the CDR3, the DNA is TGTGCCAGCAGTTACTCGCCGGGGCGGAAGAATGGCTACACCTTC.

In this sample, this clonotype turned up many times. This chain connects TRBV5-1 to TRBJ1-1, with D unclear. In germline, CDR1 is SGHRS, CDR2 YFSETQ. CDR3 length: 14 residues. The germline V and J ends were trimmed by 1 base and 0 bases, with 7 bases remaining between them. CDR3 bases: TGCGCCAGCAGCTTGAGACCAATGAACACTGAAGCTTTCTTT. As protein: CASSLRPMNTEAFF.

This clonotype was seen a single time. The chain combines TRBV15 with TRBJ2-1, with 11 bases lining up with TRBD1. Germline CDR1 and CDR2: LNHNV and YYDKDF (reference sequence). This CDR3 has 19 amino acids. J was trimmed by 1 base and V by 0 bases; bases with no gene match: 8. CDR3 bases: TGTGCCACCAGCAGAGATCCTGGACAGGGGGCCTTTTCCTACAATGAGCAGTTCTTC. Translating it yields CATSRDPGQGAFSYNEQFF.

The table lists this clonotype with many counts. The V gene is TRBV6-1, the J gene TRBJ1-2; no firm D call. Deletions cut 7 bases from V and 2 bases from J, with 11 bases between. Germline V gives CDR1 MNHNS, CDR2 SASEGT. This CDR3 has 13 residues. The DNA of the CDR3 is TGTGCCAGCACCAAAAGCCCGAACTATGGCTACACCTTC. Amino acids: CASTKSPNYGYTF.

This clonotype was counted many times. In DNA, the CDR3 is TGTGCCAGCAGTTTTCTAGCGGGGTATCACAATGAGCAGTTCTTC. This sequence encodes CASSFLAGYHNEQFF. The rearrangement links TRBV14 to TRBJ2-1, with 9 bases fitting TRBD2. The length of the CDR3 is 15 residues. V lost 6 bases to trimming and J lost 5 bases; unmatched junction nucleotides: 8. CDR1 is SGHDN, CDR2 FVKESK, per germline.

This chain joins TRBV7-9 and TRBJ2-3, with D uncertain. Trimming pared 5 bases from V and 4 bases from J, leaving 10 bases between. Germline CDR1 SEHNR, CDR2 FQNEAQ (reference sequence). CDR3 size: 13 residues. The CDR3 nucleotides are TGTGCCAGCAGCCCGTCAAGACCAGATACGCAGTATTTT. Amino acid sequence: CASSPSRPDTQYF.

This clonotype showed up many times. The genes are TRBV29-1 and TRBJ1-1; a weak D match, TRBD1 (6 bases). The germline V gene has CDR1 SQVTM and CDR2 ANQGSEA. V was pared by 6 bases and J by 1 base, with 18 bases between. There are 15 residues in the CDR3. The CDR3 is CSVAHRGGGNTEAFF. The CDR3 DNA reads as TGCAGCGTCGCCCACAGAGGGGGGGGGAACACTGAAGCTTTCTTT.

There are many counts of this clonotype. The J gene is TRBJ1-1, the V gene TRBV27; D may be TRBD1 (6 bases). CDR3 size: 13 residues. Trimming took 8 bases from V and 4 from J, leaving 14 bases between them. In germline, CDR1 is MNHEY, CDR2 SMNVEV (reference sequence). This chain's CDR3 is CASARTVFTEAFF. CDR3 nucleotide sequence: TGTGCCAGCGCTCGGACAGTCTTCACTGAAGCTTTCTTT.

Concerning this clonotype: A clone one base away is much larger, so this may be a read error. CDR3 sequence: CASSFVRRATNEKLFF. CDR3 DNA sequence: TGCGCCAGCAGCTTTGTCAGGAGGGCAACTAATGAAAAACTGTTTTTT. V gene TRBV5-1 combines with J gene TRBJ1-4, with D hard to call. The ends were cut back, 2 bases at V and 0 bases at J, with 11 bases in the middle. The CDR3 spans 16 residues. Germline-derived CDR1 and CDR2 are SGHRS and YFSETQ.

The V and J genes are TRBV7-2 and TRBJ2-4; possible D gene TRBD2, 6 bases. Germline values: CDR1 SGHTA, CDR2 FQGNSA. With 2 bases removed from V and 1 base from J, the gap between germline ends came to 9 bases. The length of the CDR3 is 15 residues. CDR3 sequence (DNA): TGTGCCAGCAGCTTAAGTCTAGCGGCCAAAAACATTCAGTACTTC. Protein: CASSLSLAAKNIQYF.

As for this clonotype: The junction departs from germline at one end; a sequencing error may be responsible. This sequence joins TRBV7-2 and TRBJ2-3; D possibly corresponds to TRBD1 (6 bases). CDR1 is SGHTA, CDR2 FQGNSA, per germline. The CDR3 runs 15 residues. This CDR3 is CASSLAGVWTDTKYF. CDR3 in DNA: TGTGCCAGCAGCTTAGCGGGGGTGTGGACAGATACGAAGTATTTT. The full variable domain, with the rest looked up from reference TRBV7-2 and TRBJ2-3, is GAGVSQSPSNKVTEKGKDVELRCDPISGHTALYWYRQSLGQGLEFLIYFQGNSAPDKSGLPSDRFSAERTGGSVSTLTIQRTQQEDSAVYLCASSLAGVWTDTKYFGPGTRLTVL.